The 2 T cell receptor beta chains reported below all come from one sample, sequenced in a study of T-cell reconstitution after alpha-beta-depleted transplantation in children. Unique molecular identifiers were built into the TCRbeta library. Each CDR3 protein is one row after TCRdb ran MiXCR on the PCR reads. The repertoire holds about 74,000 distinct CDR3 sequences, with over 12% as singletons. The starting material was PBMCs, mostly from graft donor cells, obtained 180 days after TCRalphabeta/CD19-depleted stem cell transplant. These receptors were taken from a male patient under 10 years old who had a stem cell transplant for acute lymphoblastic leukemia, so the T cells may come from the graft donor.

A few counts support this clonotype. The chain carries TRBV9 and TRBJ2-3, with 11 bases identical to TRBD2. CDR3 length equals 15 residues. V was pared by 1 base and J by 5 bases, with 3 bases of the junction left unmatched. CDR1 is SGDLS, CDR2 YYNGEE, per germline. The CDR3 DNA reads as TGTGCCAGCAGCGTAACTAGCGGGGGCTTAGATACGCAGTATTTT. This gives the protein CASSVTSGGLDTQYF.

This clonotype was observed at least ten times. The CDR3 loop reads CASSQGVNTEAFF. The CDR3 DNA sequence: TGCGCCAGCAGCCAAGGGGTGAACACTGAAGCTTTCTTT. V is TRBV4-1 and J is TRBJ1-1; D remains ambiguous. The CDR3 is made up of 13 amino acids. Trimming cost V 1 base and J 0 bases, with 3 bases left between them. CDR1 and CDR2 (germline): MGHRA, YSYEKL.